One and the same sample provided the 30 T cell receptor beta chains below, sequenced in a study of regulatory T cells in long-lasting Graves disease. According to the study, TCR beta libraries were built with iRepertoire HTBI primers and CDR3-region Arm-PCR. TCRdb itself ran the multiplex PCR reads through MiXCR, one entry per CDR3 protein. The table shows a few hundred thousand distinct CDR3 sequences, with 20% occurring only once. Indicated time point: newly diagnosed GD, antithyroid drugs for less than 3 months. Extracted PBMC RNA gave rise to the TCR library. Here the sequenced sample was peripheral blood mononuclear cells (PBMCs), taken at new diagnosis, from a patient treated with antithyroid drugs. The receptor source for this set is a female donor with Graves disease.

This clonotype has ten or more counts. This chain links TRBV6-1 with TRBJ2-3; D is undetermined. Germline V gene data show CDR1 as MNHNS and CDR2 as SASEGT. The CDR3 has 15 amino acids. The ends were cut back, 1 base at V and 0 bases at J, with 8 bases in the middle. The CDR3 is CASSEGRFSTDTQYF. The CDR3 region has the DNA TGTGCCAGCAGTGAAGGGCGATTTAGCACAGATACGCAGTATTTT.

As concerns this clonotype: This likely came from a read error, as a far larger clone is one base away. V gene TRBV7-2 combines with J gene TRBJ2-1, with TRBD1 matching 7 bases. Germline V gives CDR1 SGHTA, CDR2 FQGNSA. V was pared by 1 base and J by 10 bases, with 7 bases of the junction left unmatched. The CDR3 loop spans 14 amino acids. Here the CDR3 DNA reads TGTGCCAGCAGCTTAGTACAGGGGACCTACGAGCAGTTCTTC. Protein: CASSLVQGTYEQFF.

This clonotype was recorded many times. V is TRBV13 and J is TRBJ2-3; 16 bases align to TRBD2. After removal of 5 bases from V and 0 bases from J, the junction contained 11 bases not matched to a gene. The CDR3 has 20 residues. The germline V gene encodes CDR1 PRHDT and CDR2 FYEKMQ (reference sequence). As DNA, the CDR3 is TGTGCCAGCAGCCAACCCCCGGGACTAGCGGGAGGGCCTAGCACAGATACGCAGTATTTT. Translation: CASSQPPGLAGGPSTDTQYF.

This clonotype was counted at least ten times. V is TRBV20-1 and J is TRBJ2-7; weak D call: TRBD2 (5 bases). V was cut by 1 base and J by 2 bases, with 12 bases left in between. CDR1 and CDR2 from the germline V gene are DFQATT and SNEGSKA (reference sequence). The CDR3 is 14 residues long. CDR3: CSARGELGPYEQYF. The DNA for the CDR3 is TGCAGTGCTAGAGGGGAGCTGGGCCCCTACGAGCAGTACTTC.

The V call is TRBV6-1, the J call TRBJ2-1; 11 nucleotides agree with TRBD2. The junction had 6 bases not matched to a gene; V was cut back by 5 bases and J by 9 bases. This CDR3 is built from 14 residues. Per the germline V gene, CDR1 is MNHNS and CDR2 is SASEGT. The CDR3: CASSRTSGLGEQFF. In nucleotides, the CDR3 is TGTGCCAGCAGTCGGACTAGCGGGTTAGGTGAGCAGTTCTTC.

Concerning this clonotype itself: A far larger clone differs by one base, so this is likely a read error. The CDR3 DNA sequence: TGTGCCAGCGCCGGACCTACTACGGGCGAGCAGTTCTTC. It encodes CASAGPTTGEQFF. This chain links TRBV27 with TRBJ2-1; no clear D gene. The CDR3 length is 13 residues. V was clipped by 8 bases and J by 10 bases, with 18 bases between them. The V gene's germline CDR1 is MNHEY and CDR2 SMNVEV (reference sequence).

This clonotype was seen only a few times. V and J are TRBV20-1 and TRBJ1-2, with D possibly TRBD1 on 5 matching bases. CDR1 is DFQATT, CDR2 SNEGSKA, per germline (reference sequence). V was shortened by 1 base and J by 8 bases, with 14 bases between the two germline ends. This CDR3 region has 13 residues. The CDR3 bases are TGCAGTGCTAGAGGGAGGGGTAGGAGCGGCTACACCTTC. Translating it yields CSARGRGRSGYTF.

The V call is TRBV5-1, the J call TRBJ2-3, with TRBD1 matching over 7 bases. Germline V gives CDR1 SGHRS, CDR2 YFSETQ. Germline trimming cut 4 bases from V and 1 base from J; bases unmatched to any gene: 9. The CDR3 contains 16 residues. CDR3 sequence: CASSQEQGSGTDTQYF. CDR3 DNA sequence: TGCGCCAGCAGCCAAGAACAGGGGTCCGGCACAGATACGCAGTATTTT.

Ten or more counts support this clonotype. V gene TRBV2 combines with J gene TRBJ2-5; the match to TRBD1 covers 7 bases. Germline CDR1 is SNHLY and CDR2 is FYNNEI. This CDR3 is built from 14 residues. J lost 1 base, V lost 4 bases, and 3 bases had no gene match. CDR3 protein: CASSVGDSQETQYF. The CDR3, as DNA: TGTGCCAGCAGTGTAGGGGACAGCCAAGAGACCCAGTACTTC.

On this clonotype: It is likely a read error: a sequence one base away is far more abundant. CDR3 protein: CTSSSAGGSYNEQFF. For the CDR3, the DNA is TGTACCAGCAGCTCCGCCGGGGGGTCCTACAATGAGCAGTTCTTC. V is TRBV11-3 and J is TRBJ2-7; 7 nucleotides match TRBD2. The J call may be mistaken, given a closer DNA end match to TRBJ2-1. This CDR3 comprises 15 residues. Looked up from germline, CDR1 is SGHNT and CDR2 is YENEEA.

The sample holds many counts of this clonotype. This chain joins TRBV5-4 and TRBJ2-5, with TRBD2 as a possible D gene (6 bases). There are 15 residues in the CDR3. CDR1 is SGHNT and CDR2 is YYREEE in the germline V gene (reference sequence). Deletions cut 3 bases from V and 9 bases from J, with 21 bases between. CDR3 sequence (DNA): TGTGCCAGCAGCTCCGATAGCGGACGCCGGGTGTCCCAGTACTTC. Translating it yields CASSSDSGRRVSQYF.

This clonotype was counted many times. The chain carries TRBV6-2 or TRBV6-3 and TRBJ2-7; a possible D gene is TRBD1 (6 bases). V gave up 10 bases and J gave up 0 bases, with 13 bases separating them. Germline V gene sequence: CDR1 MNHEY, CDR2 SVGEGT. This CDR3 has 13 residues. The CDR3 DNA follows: TGTGCCACCCGGGACATTCTCTCCTACGAGCAGTACTTC. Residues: CATRDILSYEQYF.

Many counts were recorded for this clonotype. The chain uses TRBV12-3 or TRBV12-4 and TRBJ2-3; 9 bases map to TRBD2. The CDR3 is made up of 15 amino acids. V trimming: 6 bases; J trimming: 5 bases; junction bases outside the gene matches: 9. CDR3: CASRWAGGRRDTQYF. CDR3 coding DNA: TGTGCCAGCAGGTGGGCGGGGGGGCGACGAGATACGCAGTATTTT.

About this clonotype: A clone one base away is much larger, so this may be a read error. CDR3 amino acids: CASSLSEDRERLHF. Here the CDR3 DNA reads TGTGCCAGCAGCTTATCCGAGGACAGGGAACGTCTCCACTTT. This chain uses TRBV7-8 with TRBJ1-6; 8 nucleotides align to TRBD1. In germline, CDR1 is SGHVS, CDR2 FQNEAQ. The CDR3 has 14 amino acids. Unmatched junction bases numbered 10, after V lost 2 bases and J lost 16 bases.

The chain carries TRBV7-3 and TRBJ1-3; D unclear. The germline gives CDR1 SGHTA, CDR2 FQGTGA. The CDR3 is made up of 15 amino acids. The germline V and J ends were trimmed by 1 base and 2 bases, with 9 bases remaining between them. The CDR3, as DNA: TGTGCCAGCAGCTTAAGGGAAGGGACTGGAAACACCATATATTTT. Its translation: CASSLREGTGNTIYF.

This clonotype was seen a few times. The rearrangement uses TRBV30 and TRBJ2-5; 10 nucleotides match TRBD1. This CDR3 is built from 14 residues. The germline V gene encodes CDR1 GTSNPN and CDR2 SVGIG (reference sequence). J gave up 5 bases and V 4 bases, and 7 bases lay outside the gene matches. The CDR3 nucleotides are TGTGCCTGGATGGGTCCGGGACAGGGGGAGACCCAGTACTTC. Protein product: CAWMGPGQGETQYF.

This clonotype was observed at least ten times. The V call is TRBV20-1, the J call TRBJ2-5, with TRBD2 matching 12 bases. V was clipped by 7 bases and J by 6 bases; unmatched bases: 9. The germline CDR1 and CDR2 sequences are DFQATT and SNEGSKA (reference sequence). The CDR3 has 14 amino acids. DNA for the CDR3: TGCAGTGTCAGGAGTCTAGCGGGAGGGAAGACCCAGTACTTC. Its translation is CSVRSLAGGKTQYF.

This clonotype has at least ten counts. The CDR3 protein is CASRRGTDTQYF. CDR3 in DNA: TGTGCCAGCAGGCGGGGCACAGATACGCAGTATTTT. The genes are TRBV2 and TRBJ2-3; tentative D call: TRBD2 (5 bases). V was shortened by 6 bases and J by 1 base, with 5 bases between the two germline ends. The V gene's germline CDR1 is SNHLY and CDR2 FYNNEI. The CDR3 spans 12 residues.

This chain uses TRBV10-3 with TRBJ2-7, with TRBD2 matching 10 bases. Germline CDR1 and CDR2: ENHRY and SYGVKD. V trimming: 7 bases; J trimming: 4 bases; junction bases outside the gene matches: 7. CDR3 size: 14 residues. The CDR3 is CAIKLASGGYEQYF. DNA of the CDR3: TGTGCCATCAAGCTCGCTAGCGGGGGTTACGAGCAGTACTTC.

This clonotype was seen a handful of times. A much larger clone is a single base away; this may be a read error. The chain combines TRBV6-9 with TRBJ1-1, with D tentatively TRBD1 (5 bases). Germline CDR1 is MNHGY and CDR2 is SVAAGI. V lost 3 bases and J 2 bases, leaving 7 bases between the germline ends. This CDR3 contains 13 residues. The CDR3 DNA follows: TGTGCCAGCAGTTACCGGGACAACACTGAAGCTTTCTTT. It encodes CASSYRDNTEAFF.

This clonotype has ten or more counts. CDR3 nucleotide sequence: TGTGCCAGCAGCTCTAACGGGGTCACTGAAGCTTTCTTT. Encoded protein: CASSSNGVTEAFF. The V call is TRBV11-2, the J call TRBJ1-1; D gene uncertain. The ends were cut back, 4 bases at V and 4 bases at J, with 10 bases in the middle. The germline CDR1 and CDR2 sequences are SGHAT and FQNNGV. The CDR3 length is 13 residues.

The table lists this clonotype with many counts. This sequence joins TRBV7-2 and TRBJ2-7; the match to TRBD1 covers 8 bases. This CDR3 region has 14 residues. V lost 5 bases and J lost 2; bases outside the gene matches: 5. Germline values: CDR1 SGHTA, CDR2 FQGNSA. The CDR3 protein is CASSPGQETYEQYF. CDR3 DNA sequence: TGTGCCAGCAGCCCGGGACAGGAGACCTACGAGCAGTACTTC.

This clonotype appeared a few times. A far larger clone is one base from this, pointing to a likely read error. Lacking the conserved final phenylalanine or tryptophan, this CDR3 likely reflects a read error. Here the CDR3 reads CASSLLMNTEAFL. Here the CDR3 DNA reads TGTGCCAGCAGCTTATTAATGAACACTGAAGCTTTCCTT. The chain combines TRBV7-9 with TRBJ1-1; the D is unclear. Trimming pared 2 bases from V and 0 bases from J, leaving 4 bases between. Germline-derived CDR1 and CDR2 are SEHNR and FQNEAQ (reference sequence). The CDR3 runs to 13 residues.

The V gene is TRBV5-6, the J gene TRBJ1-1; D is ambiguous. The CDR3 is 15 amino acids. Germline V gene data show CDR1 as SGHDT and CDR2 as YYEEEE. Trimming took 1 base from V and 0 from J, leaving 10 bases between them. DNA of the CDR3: TGTGCCAGCAGCTTGAGCCCCAAGATGAACACTGAAGCTTTCTTT. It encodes CASSLSPKMNTEAFF.

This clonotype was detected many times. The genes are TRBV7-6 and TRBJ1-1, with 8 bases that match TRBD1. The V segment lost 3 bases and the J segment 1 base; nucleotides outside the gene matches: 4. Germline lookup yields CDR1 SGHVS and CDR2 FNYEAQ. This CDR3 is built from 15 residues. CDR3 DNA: TGTGCCAGCAGCTTTTTGGACAGGGCGAACACTGAAGCTTTCTTT. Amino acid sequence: CASSFLDRANTEAFF.

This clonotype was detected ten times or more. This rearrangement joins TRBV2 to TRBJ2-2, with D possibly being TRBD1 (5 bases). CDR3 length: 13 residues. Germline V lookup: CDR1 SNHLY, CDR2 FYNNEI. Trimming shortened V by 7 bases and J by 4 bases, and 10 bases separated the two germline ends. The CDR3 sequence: CASMGQGTGELFF. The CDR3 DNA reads TGTGCCAGCATGGGGCAGGGCACCGGGGAGCTGTTTTTT.

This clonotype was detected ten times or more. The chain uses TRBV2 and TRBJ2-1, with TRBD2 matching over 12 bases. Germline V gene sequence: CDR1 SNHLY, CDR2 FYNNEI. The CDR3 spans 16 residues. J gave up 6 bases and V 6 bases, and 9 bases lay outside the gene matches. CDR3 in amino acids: CASRTRLAGDSNEQFF. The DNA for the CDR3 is TGTGCCAGCAGGACAAGACTAGCGGGGGATTCCAATGAGCAGTTCTTC.

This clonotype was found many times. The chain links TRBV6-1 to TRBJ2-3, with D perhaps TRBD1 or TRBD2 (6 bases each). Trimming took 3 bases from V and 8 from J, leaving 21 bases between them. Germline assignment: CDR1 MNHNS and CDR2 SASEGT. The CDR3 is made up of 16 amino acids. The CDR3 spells CASSDGTRGRLGTQYF. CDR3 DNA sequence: TGTGCCAGCAGTGACGGGACACGTGGGAGGCTGGGTACGCAGTATTTT.

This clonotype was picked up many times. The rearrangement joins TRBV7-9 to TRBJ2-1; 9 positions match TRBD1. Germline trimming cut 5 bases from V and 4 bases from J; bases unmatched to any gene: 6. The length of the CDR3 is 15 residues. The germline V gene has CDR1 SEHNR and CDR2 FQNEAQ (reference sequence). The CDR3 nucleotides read TGTGCCAGCAGCAGGGGACAGGGAATATACAATGAGCAGTTCTTC. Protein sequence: CASSRGQGIYNEQFF.

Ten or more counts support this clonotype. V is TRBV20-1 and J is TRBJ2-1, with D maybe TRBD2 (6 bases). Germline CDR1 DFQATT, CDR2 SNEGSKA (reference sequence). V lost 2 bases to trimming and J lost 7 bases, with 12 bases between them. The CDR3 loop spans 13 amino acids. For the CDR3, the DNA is TGCAGTGCTAGACGCGGGAACGGGAATGAGCAGTTCTTC. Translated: CSARRGNGNEQFF.